Detailed here is one T cell receptor beta chain. These data originate in a study of shared T cell receptors in the human thymus. Method: immunoSEQ multiplex PCR; TCRdb's copy keeps in-frame clones and lacks some. This table has over 650,000 clones, around 87% appearing once. V lost 0 bases to trimming and J lost 8 bases, with 16 bases between them. The CDR3 loop spans 15 amino acids. The germline V gene has CDR1 SGHDN and CDR2 FVKESK. The same specimen was also included in a second study, on human thymus T cells. That publication notes: In corrective heart surgery, resections were taken, and these provided the thymus tissue. In thymic and blood repertoires alike, V and J usage looked biased. Highly overlapping thymic repertoires in unrelated individuals were reported by related research.

This sequence originates from a boy in the first two years of life with a congenital heart defect. The J gene is TRBJ1-1, the V gene TRBV14; tentatively, D is TRBD1 (6 bases). The sequencing sample was made of thymocytes. This CDR3 reads CASSQERRRGAEAFF. Written as DNA, the CDR3 is TGTGCCAGCAGCCAAGAAAGGCGTCGGGGGGCGGAAGCTTTCTTT.